A selection of T cell receptor beta chains follows, all from one sample in a study of vaccination and CD4 T cells after COVID-19. Which antigens these TCRs recognize remains unknown. TCRdb passed the PCR reads through MiXCR, listing each CDR3 protein once. The sample carries 15,000 or so distinct CDR3 sequences, 35% to 40% recorded once. Sequencing was done on a sample of CD4+ T cells from blood, cultured in vitro. The receptor source for this set is a human donor who had recovered from COVID-19. Both conserved end residues are part of each CDR3. A D gene is named only where the DNA matches it firmly. Size is omitted from some rows. Given values are once, few, many or a class for expanded clones.

length,V,size,D,J,CDR3,DNA
13,TRBV20-1,NA,NA,TRBJ2-5,CSASRPSQETQYF,TGCAGTGCTAGTCGTCCCTCCCAAGAGACCCAGTACTTC
13,TRBV20-1,medium-sized,NA,TRBJ2-5,CSAAGQTQETQYF,TGCAGTGCAGCGGGACAAACACAAGAGACCCAGTACTTC
12,TRBV7-2,few,NA,TRBJ1-5,CASSLQKGTLHF,TGTGCCAGCAGCTTACAAAAGGGGACATTGCATTTT
15,TRBV6-4,NA,NA,TRBJ2-1,CASSDSTEGYNEQFF,TGTGCCAGCAGTGACTCGACTGAAGGGTACAATGAGCAGTTCTTC
12,TRBV19,few,NA,TRBJ1-2,CASSARGYGYTF,TGTGCCAGTAGCGCCAGGGGCTATGGCTACACCTTC
11,TRBV20-1,NA,NA,TRBJ2-3,CSARRGDTQYF,TGCAGTGCCCGGCGCGGGGATACGCAGTATTTT
14,TRBV5-1,once,TRBD1,TRBJ2-5,CASSSIGTGETQYF,TGCGCCAGCAGCTCTATCGGGACAGGGGAGACCCAGTACTTC
13,TRBV27,few,NA,TRBJ2-7,CASRGTLSYEQYF,TGTGCCAGCAGGGGGACGCTCTCCTACGAGCAGTACTTC
14,TRBV28,NA,NA,TRBJ2-3,CASSLTVGTDTQYF,TGTGCCAGCAGTTTAACTGTAGGTACAGATACGCAGTATTTT
15,TRBV5-4,few,TRBD1,TRBJ1-2,CASSPTGDGNYGYTF,TGTGCCAGCAGCCCTACAGGGGACGGGAACTATGGCTACACCTTC
16,TRBV6-1,few,TRBD1,TRBJ2-2,CASSGTGDANTGELFF,TGTGCCAGCAGTGGGACAGGGGACGCGAACACCGGGGAGCTGTTTTTT
17,TRBV7-9,NA,TRBD2,TRBJ2-5,CASSLDLAGVPQETQYF,TGTGCCAGCAGCTTAGACCTAGCGGGAGTTCCCCAAGAGACCCAGTACTTC
14,TRBV20-1,NA,TRBD2,TRBJ2-7,CSASSGRAVHEQYF,TGCAGTGCTAGTAGTGGGAGGGCCGTACACGAGCAGTACTTC
17,TRBV15,few,TRBD2,TRBJ2-5,CATSRSQSGGGQETQYF,TGTGCCACCAGCAGAAGTCAATCGGGGGGAGGGCAAGAGACCCAGTACTTC
16,TRBV27,NA,TRBD1,TRBJ2-1,CASGFVAGGAYNEQFF,TGTGCCAGCGGTTTCGTCGCAGGGGGAGCCTACAATGAGCAGTTCTTC
16,TRBV4-1,NA,TRBD1,TRBJ2-3,CASSLSDRVSTDTQYF,TGCGCCAGCAGCCTATCGGACAGGGTCAGCACAGATACGCAGTATTTT
16,TRBV28,NA,NA,TRBJ1-5,CASSSVTGNSNQPQHF,TGTGCCAGCAGTTCGGTAACAGGGAATAGCAATCAGCCCCAGCATTTT
16,TRBV6-1,few,TRBD2,TRBJ2-1,CASSPRTSGSGNEQFF,TGTGCCAGCAGTCCTCGGACTAGCGGGAGTGGGAATGAGCAGTTCTTC
15,TRBV10-3,NA,TRBD2,TRBJ2-7,CAISEGTSGSYEQYF,TGTGCCATCAGTGAAGGGACTAGCGGGAGCTACGAGCAGTACTTC
11,TRBV7-2,NA,NA,TRBJ2-7,CASSSHHEQYF,TGTGCCAGCAGCTCGCATCACGAGCAGTACTTC
14,TRBV7-2,NA,NA,TRBJ1-2,CASSPRTADYGYTF,TGTGCCAGCAGCCCCAGGACGGCGGACTATGGCTACACCTTC
12,TRBV29-1,NA,TRBD1,TRBJ1-4,CSGGQVDEKLFF,TGCAGCGGCGGACAGGTTGATGAAAAACTGTTTTTT
14,TRBV15,NA,NA,TRBJ1-4,CATSRVGSNEKLFF,TGTGCCACCAGCAGAGTGGGTTCTAATGAAAAACTGTTTTTT
14,TRBV6-1,few,NA,TRBJ2-7,CASSESHEVYEQYF,TGTGCCAGCAGTGAATCCCACGAGGTCTACGAGCAGTACTTC
14,TRBV28,NA,NA,TRBJ2-7,CASRGARTGYEQYF,TGTGCCAGCAGAGGGGCTCGGACGGGATACGAGCAGTACTTC
15,TRBV28,NA,TRBD2,TRBJ2-2,CASETSGRRTGELFF,TGTGCCAGCGAGACTAGCGGGAGAAGAACCGGGGAGCTGTTTTTT
12,TRBV5-1,NA,NA,TRBJ1-6,CASSSPDSPLHF,TGCGCCAGCAGCTCCCCTGATTCACCCCTCCACTTT
16,TRBV7-2,few,TRBD1,TRBJ1-1,CASSLRRTGLNTEAFF,TGTGCCAGCAGCCTCCGAAGGACAGGCTTGAACACTGAAGCTTTCTTT
14,TRBV20-1,large,TRBD2,TRBJ2-3,CSYQLAVRTDTQYF,TGCAGTTACCAGCTAGCGGTGAGAACAGATACGCAGTATTTT
15,TRBV5-1,NA,TRBD2,TRBJ2-7,CASSLAGGLAVEQYF,TGCGCCAGCAGCTTGGCCGGGGGACTAGCTGTCGAGCAGTACTTC
14,TRBV4-1,NA,NA,TRBJ2-5,CASSQRTRQETQYF,TGCGCCAGCAGCCAAAGGACACGCCAAGAGACCCAGTACTTC
15,TRBV15,few,NA,TRBJ2-7,CATSRAGAADYEQYF,TGTGCCACCAGCAGAGCAGGGGCGGCTGACTACGAGCAGTACTTC
16,TRBV4-1,few,NA,TRBJ2-6,CASSQDRGTGANVLTF,TGCGCCAGCAGCCAAGATCGGGGTACCGGGGCCAACGTCCTGACTTTC
18,TRBV4-3,NA,NA,TRBJ2-2,CASSQTGASGLNTGELFF,TGCGCCAGCAGCCAAACAGGGGCTAGCGGACTGAACACCGGGGAGCTGTTTTTT
12,TRBV20-1,NA,NA,TRBJ2-3,CSARVSTDTQYF,TGCAGTGCTAGAGTCAGCACAGATACGCAGTATTTT
16,TRBV19,few,NA,TRBJ1-3,CASTAGRKSSGNTIYF,TGTGCCAGTACTGCGGGACGGAAAAGCTCTGGAAACACCATATATTTT